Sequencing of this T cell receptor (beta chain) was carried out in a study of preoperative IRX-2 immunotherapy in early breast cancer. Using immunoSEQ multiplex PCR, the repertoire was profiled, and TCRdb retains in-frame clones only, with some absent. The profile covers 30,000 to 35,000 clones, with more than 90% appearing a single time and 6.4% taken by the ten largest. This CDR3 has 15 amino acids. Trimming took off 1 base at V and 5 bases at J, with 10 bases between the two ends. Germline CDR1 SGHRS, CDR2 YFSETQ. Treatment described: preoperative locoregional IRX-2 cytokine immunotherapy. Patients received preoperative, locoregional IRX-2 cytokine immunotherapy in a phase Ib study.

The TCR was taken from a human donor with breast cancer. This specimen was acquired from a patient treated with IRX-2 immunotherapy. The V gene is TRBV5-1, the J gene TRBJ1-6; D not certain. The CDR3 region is CASSLTGRDNSPLHF. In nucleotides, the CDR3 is TGCGCCAGCAGCTTGACCGGGAGAGATAATTCACCCCTCCACTTT.